What follows are 8 T cell receptor beta chains derived from one specimen sequenced in a study of identical twins' blood T cells (dated by TCRdb to 2012 to 2014). Receptor amplification or capture employed 5' RACE. Sequencing relied on an Illumina Genome Analyzer IIx. TCRdb took the public reads, trimmed them with fastp at Q25, ran MiXCR for clone calling and kept in-frame beta chains. Identical CDR3 proteins give one entry, which carries the most common genes and DNA. Here the sample has roughly 380,000 distinct CDR3 sequences; 25% to 35% occur a single time. Jointly, the top ten make up 6% to 7% of the sample. Sequenced: PBMCs. The origin of the receptors is a woman aged 18-50 years in good health.

This clonotype was seen only a few times. V gene TRBV29-1 combines with J gene TRBJ2-5; 12 bases agree with TRBD2. Germline lookup yields CDR1 SQVTM and CDR2 ANQGSEA. With 2 bases clipped from V and 3 bases from J, the junction kept 16 bases outside the gene matches. The CDR3 consists of 19 residues. For the CDR3, the DNA is TGCAGCGTTGAAAGTGGGCTAGCGGGGGGGCCTTCTTACGAAGAGACCCAGTACTTC. Residues: CSVESGLAGGPSYEETQYF. The complete variable domain, with remaining parts taken from reference TRBV29-1 and TRBJ2-5, reads SAVISQKPSRDICQRGTSLTIQCQVDSQVTMMFWYRQQPGQSLTLIATANQGSEATYESGFVIDKFPISRPNLTFSTLTVSNMSPEDSSIYLCSVESGLAGGPSYEETQYFGPGTRLLVL.

This chain links TRBV6-1 with TRBJ2-7; D perhaps matches TRBD1 (5 bases). CDR3 length: 16 residues. Germline values: CDR1 MNHNS, CDR2 SASEGT. V was trimmed by 1 base and J by 4 bases, leaving 17 bases between them. The CDR3 region is CASSEEAVTEYYEQYF. The CDR3, as DNA: TGTGCCAGCAGTGAAGAGGCGGTGACAGAATATTACGAGCAGTACTTC.

This clonotype was detected a few times. This chain joins TRBV29-1 and TRBJ1-2; 7 bases line up with TRBD1. The CDR3 is 13 amino acids. Trimming removed 5 bases from V and 3 bases from J; junction bases left unmatched: 6. CDR1 SQVTM and CDR2 ANQGSEA come from the germline V gene. The CDR3 loop is CSVTTGVDYGYTF. The CDR3 coding sequence is TGCAGCGTTACAACAGGGGTGGACTATGGCTACACCTTC.

This clonotype occurred a few times. CDR3 residues: CSARKDPSYNSPLHF. CDR3 DNA: TGCAGTGCTAGAAAAGACCCATCCTATAATTCACCCCTCCACTTT. The rearrangement links TRBV20-1 to TRBJ1-6; D not resolved. This CDR3 is 15 amino acids long. The ends were cut back, 2 bases at V and 1 base at J, with 9 bases in the middle. CDR1 and CDR2 (germline): DFQATT, SNEGSKA (reference sequence).

This clonotype was seen a handful of times. V is TRBV2 and J is TRBJ2-1; D not certain. Germline values: CDR1 SNHLY, CDR2 FYNNEI. The CDR3 sequence is 14 residues long. Trimming took 8 bases from V and 5 from J, leaving 16 bases between them. CDR3: CASAADGYDNEQFF. The CDR3 DNA is TGTGCCAGCGCGGCTGATGGCTACGACAATGAGCAGTTCTTC. Looking up the rest from reference TRBV2 and TRBJ2-1 gives the full variable domain: EPEVTQTPSHQVTQMGQEVILRCVPISNHLYFYWYRQILGQKVEFLVSFYNNEISEKSEIFDDQFSVERPDGSNFTLKIRSTKLEDSAMYFCASAADGYDNEQFFGPGTRLTVL.

This clonotype was recorded a few times. This chain uses TRBV2 with TRBJ1-4; D gene unclear. The CDR3 totals 14 residues. Trimming shortened V by 5 bases and J by 3 bases, and 10 bases separated the two germline ends. Germline CDR1 and CDR2: SNHLY and FYNNEI. This chain's CDR3 is CASSHRVANEKLFF. The CDR3 DNA sequence: TGTGCCAGCAGTCACCGGGTAGCTAATGAAAAACTGTTTTTT.

The chain has TRBV19 and TRBJ1-2, with unresolved D. Germline lookup yields CDR1 LNHDA and CDR2 SQIVND (reference sequence). V dropped 10 bases and J dropped 0 bases, with 12 bases sitting between them. The CDR3 is made up of 13 amino acids. As DNA, the CDR3 is TGTGCCACTCGTGACACAACTAACTATGGCTACACCTTC. Translating it yields CATRDTTNYGYTF.

This clonotype was detected a few times. The J gene is TRBJ1-1, the V gene TRBV7-9; D remains unclear. Deletions cut 9 bases from V and 8 bases from J, with 13 bases between. The length of the CDR3 is 11 residues. CDR1 and CDR2 (germline): SEHNR, FQNEAQ (reference sequence). CDR3 protein: CASIEGVEAFF. The CDR3 nucleotides read TGTGCCAGTATAGAGGGAGTGGAAGCTTTCTTT.